This TCR beta chain was observed in a study of blood T cell repertoires in COVID-19. Study context: Collection of acute and convalescent COVID-19 samples took place in the United States, Italy and Spain.

The V gene end was trimmed by 6 bases and the J gene end by 10 bases; junction bases not matched to a gene: 4. CDR1 is MNHEY and CDR2 is SVGAGI in the germline V gene. The CDR3 totals 13 residues. TCRdb keeps only in-frame clones here, not all; method: immunoSEQ multiplex PCR. This sample carries about 400,000 clones, around 90% of them seen once, and the ten largest clones take around 1.2%. The source is a man aged 40-50 years with acute or convalescent COVID-19. The sample taken for sequencing was peripheral blood. This chain joins TRBV6-5 and TRBJ1-6; 9 positions agree with TRBD1. The CDR3: CASRGTGRSPLHF. The DNA for the CDR3 is TGTGCCAGCAGGGGGACAGGGCGATCACCCCTCCACTTT.